Listed below are T cell receptor beta chains from one sample, sequenced in a study of blood T cell repertoires in COVID-19. Sequencing was performed with immunoSEQ multiplex PCR; in TCRdb, only in-frame clones are kept and a portion is missing. The sample shows more than 100,000 clones, 82% of them seen only once. The sample was peripheral blood. The receptors here all came from a woman aged 70 to 79 with acute or convalescent COVID-19. CDR3s leave out the opening cysteine and the closing phenylalanine or tryptophan. Fields, in order: clone size, V gene, CDR3 length, CDR3 protein. The size field is filled for only some rows; it gives once, few, many or a size class.

few | TRBV18 | 14 | ASSPKRGIVNTEAF
. | TRBV6-2/TRBV6-3 | 14 | ASSYPQGQVNTEAF
. | TRBV27 | 14 | ASSSAGLVLDSPLH
. | TRBV5-1 | 14 | ASSLALASSSGELF
few | TRBV4-1 | 13 | ASSQRNRVDSPLH
. | TRBV4-1 | 16 | ASSQDIYRGMAGNTIY
. | TRBV5-6 | 13 | ASRTGLAGGTTQY
. | TRBV27 | 13 | ASSLSGPWTGELF
. | TRBV6-5 | 13 | ASQPYGTLVVEQY
. | TRBV7-2 | 12 | ASSLPEENYGYT
. | TRBV10-2 | 12 | ASSEIASVGELF
once | TRBV12-3/TRBV12-4 | 11 | ASSRGRGTEAF
. | TRBV5-8 | 14 | ASSSAGTGKLGGYT
. | TRBV5-6 | 12 | ASSLKLNGNTIY
. | TRBV5-4 | 14 | ASSSRTGRAVSPLH
. | TRBV7-8 | 12 | ASSAPHTNTEAF
once | TRBV5-5 | 13 | ASSFFTTPNEKLF
. | TRBV7-6 | 16 | ASSLFRGTHPLQETQY
. | TRBV11-3 | 12 | ASSLESEPYGYT
once | TRBV12-3/TRBV12-4 | 10 | ASSFAGGAAF
. | TRBV5-6 | 10 | ASSFRENTQY
. | TRBV11-3 | 14 | ASSPTPDRGVYGYT
few | TRBV18 | 11 | ASSLGTGNGYT
. | TRBV12-3/TRBV12-4 | 10 | ASSQNTGELF
. | TRBV6-5 | 13 | ASSYGTGGAYGYT
. | TRBV6-5 | 11 | ASSYERESRYT
. | TRBV11-3 | 13 | ASSLDGQYPYGYT
. | TRBV5-6 | 12 | ASSLERIHYGYT
. | TRBV5-8 | 13 | ASSRQGAVNEKLF
. | TRBV3-1/TRBV3-2 | 15 | ASSQAFTGSGGNTIY
few | TRBV19 | 12 | ASSNARRNSPLH
. | TRBV5-6 | 13 | ASSSYTRGTGELF
. | TRBV19 | 14 | ASSIMSTANTGELF
. | TRBV5-1 | 12 | ASSLTGMNTEAF
. | TRBV5-1 | 12 | ASSSNSNTGELF
. | TRBV7-6 | 16 | ASSSRSEDMLGGYGYT
. | TRBV9 | 12 | ASSVAGENGELF
. | TRBV11-2 | 14 | ANGNWGGRRESPLH
. | TRBV15 | 13 | ATSRFISDREGYT
. | TRBV6-4 | 12 | ASSDGGENTEAF
. | TRBV18 | 10 | ASSLDRETQY
. | TRBV7-2 | 11 | ASSFQGPYGYT
. | TRBV3-1/TRBV3-2 | 14 | ASSQGGGGLSYEQY
. | TRBV2 | 10 | ASSESGDTIY
. | TRBV29-1 | 13 | SVVEGGNWNTEAF
. | TRBV7-2 | 13 | ASSLAPSSGNTIY
. | TRBV6-4 | 10 | ASSDTRGGYT
once | TRBV18 | 10 | ASSPSAYEQY
. | TRBV19 | 13 | ASSSGGGRTDTQY
once | TRBV30 | 13 | AWSVLGGGTGELF
. | TRBV7-2 | 12 | ASSLASQRGLGY
. | TRBV5-5 | 12 | ASSLGPGADEQF
. | TRBV6-5 | 12 | ASSSGQAYSPLH
few | TRBV5-4 | 15 | ASSLAEGGFGANVLT
. | TRBV7-9 | 13 | ASSQGLAITDTQY
few | TRBV5-1 | 15 | ASSWNPGQIDNYGYT
. | TRBV7-9 | 11 | ASSPQGGTEAF
. | TRBV12-3/TRBV12-4 | 11 | ASSSYRNTEAF
. | TRBV14 | 16 | ASSQLGPRGMVQETQY
. | TRBV6-5 | 12 | ATASGVAHYGYT